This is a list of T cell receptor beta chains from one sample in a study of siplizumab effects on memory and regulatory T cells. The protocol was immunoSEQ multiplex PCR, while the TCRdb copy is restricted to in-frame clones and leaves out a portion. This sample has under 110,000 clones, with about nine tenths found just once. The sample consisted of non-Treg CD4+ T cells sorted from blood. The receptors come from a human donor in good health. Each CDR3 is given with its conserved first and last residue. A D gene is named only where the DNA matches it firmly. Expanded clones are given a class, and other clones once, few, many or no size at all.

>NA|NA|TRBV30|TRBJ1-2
CAWSPGTYGYTF
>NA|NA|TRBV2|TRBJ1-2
CASSEGQDYGYTF
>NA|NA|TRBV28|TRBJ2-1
CASSLGTYNEQFF
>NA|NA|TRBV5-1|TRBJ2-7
CASSLLDRAYEQYF
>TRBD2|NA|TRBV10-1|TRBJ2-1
CASSGPSGKDEQFF
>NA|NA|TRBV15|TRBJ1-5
CATGGGHQPQHF
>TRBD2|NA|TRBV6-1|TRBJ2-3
CASSEKATLAVYTDTQYF
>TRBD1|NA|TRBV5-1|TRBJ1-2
CASSTGQDGYTF
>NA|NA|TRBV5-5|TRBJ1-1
CASTSGNTEAFF
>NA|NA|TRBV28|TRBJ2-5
CASSFGHGGMTETQYF
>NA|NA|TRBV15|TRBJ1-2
CATSRPGVYGYTF
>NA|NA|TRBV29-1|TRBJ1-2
CSVVWVNGYTF
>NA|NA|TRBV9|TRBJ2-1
CASSVVDSYNEQFF
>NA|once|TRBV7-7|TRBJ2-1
CASSLGDNSYNEQFF
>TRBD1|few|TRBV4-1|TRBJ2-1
CASSQVSGTGTIEQFF
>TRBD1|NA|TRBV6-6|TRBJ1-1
CASRPTDRGNTEAFF
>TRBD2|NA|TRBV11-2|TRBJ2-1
CASSRTTGTSAPEQFF
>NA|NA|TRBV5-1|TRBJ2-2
CASSPQGGNGELFF
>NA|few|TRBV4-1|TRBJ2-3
CASSQINLVASDTQYF
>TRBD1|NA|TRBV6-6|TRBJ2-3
CASSYSTGYTDTQYF
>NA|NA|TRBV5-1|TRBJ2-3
CASSLRAGPDTQYF
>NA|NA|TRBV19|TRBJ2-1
CASSIELASYNEQFF
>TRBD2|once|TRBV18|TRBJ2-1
CASSPPGLAGGTEQFF
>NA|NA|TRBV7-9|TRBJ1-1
CASSNYQMNTEAFF
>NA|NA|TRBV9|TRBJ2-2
CASRSGPAGELFF
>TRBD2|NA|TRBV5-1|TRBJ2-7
CASGEREGYEQYF
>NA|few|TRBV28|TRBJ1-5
CASSLRNQPQHF
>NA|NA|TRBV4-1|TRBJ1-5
CASSQERAGVTQPQHF
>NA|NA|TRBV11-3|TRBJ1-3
CASSLVGGTGNTIYF
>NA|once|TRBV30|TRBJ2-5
CAWSLVGFQETQYF
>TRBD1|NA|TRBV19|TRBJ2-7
CASSRRQGGEQYF
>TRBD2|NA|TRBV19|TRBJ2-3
CASSTTSGRTDTQYF
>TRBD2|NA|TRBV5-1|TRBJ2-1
CASAGTSGRNEQFF
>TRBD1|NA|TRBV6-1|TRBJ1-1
CASSERQGSEAFF
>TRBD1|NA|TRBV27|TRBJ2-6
CASRAPGQLTPGANVLTF
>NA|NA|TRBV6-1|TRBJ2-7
CASSRSSITYEQYF
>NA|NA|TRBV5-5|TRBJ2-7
CASSPQVGQTYEQYF
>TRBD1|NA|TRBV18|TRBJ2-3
CASSPGTGDSHTQYF
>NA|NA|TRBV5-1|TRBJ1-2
CASSLENRPYGYTF
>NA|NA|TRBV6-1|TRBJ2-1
CASSEEPGGNEQFF
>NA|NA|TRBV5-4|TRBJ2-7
CASSLEQTYEQYF
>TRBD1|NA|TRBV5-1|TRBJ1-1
CASSRGDRVNTEAFF
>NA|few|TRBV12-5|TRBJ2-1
CASGPPSHEQFF
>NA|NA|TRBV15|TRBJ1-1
CATSRVLFVRENTEAFF
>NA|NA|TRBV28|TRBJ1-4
CASSLMGAANEKLFF
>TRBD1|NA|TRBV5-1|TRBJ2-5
CASSPGTVAQETQYF
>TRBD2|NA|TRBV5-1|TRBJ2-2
CASSPRRGGTGELFF
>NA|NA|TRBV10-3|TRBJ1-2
CAISYSANYGYTF
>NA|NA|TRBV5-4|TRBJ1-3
CASSSTGTAGSTIYF
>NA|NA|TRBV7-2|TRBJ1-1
CASSLPVNTEAFF
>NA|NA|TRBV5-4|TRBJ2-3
CASRIQGRDTQYF
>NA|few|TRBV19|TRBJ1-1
CASSIVADRNTEAFF
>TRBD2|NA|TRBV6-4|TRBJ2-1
CASSDTSGRWYEQFF
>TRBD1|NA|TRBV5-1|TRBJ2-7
CASSRAGQGAVSSYEQYF
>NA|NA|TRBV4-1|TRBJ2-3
CASSQPRAGRTDTQYF